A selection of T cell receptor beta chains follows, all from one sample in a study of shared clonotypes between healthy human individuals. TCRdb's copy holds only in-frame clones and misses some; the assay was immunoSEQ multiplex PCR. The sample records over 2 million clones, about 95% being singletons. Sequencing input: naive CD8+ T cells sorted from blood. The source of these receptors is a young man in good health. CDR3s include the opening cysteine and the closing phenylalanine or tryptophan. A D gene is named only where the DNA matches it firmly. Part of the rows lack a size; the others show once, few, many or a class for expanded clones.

CDR3aa: CASSQTLSRGGHEQYF
CDR3nt: TGCGCCAGCAGCCAAACGCTGTCCAGGGGAGGGCACGAGCAGTACTTC
j_gene: TRBJ2-7
d_gene: NA
v_gene: TRBV4-1
abundance: NA

CDR3aa: CASSESNRVGEETQYF
CDR3nt: TGCGCCAGCAGTGAGTCGAACCGGGTGGGGGAAGAGACCCAGTACTTC
j_gene: TRBJ2-5
d_gene: NA
v_gene: TRBV10-1
abundance: NA

CDR3aa: CASSLPGLAGVNEQYF
CDR3nt: TGTGCCAGCAGCCTCCCGGGACTAGCGGGAGTAAATGAGCAGTACTTC
j_gene: TRBJ2-7
d_gene: TRBD2
v_gene: TRBV5-4
abundance: NA

CDR3aa: CASSIAQGLQETQYF
CDR3nt: TGTGCCAGTAGTATAGCACAGGGCCTCCAAGAGACCCAGTACTTC
j_gene: TRBJ2-5
d_gene: NA
v_gene: TRBV19
abundance: NA

CDR3aa: CASSLLGNTEAFF
CDR3nt: TGTGCCAGCAGTTTACTTGGGAACACTGAAGCTTTCTTT
j_gene: TRBJ1-1
d_gene: NA
v_gene: TRBV27
abundance: once

CDR3aa: CASSQLAGPEWQFF
CDR3nt: TGCGCCAGCAGCCAGCTAGCGGGGCCCGAATGGCAGTTCTTC
j_gene: TRBJ2-1
d_gene: TRBD2
v_gene: TRBV4-1
abundance: NA

CDR3aa: CASSYSQGGYTGELFF
CDR3nt: TGTGCCAGCAGTTACTCGCAGGGCGGATACACCGGGGAGCTGTTTTTT
j_gene: TRBJ2-2
d_gene: NA
v_gene: TRBV6-5
abundance: NA

CDR3aa: CASSLSEYNEQFF
CDR3nt: TGTGCCAGCAGCTTATCGGAGTACAATGAGCAGTTCTTC
j_gene: TRBJ2-1
d_gene: NA
v_gene: TRBV5-5
abundance: once

CDR3aa: CASSFSGVNYEQYF
CDR3nt: TGCGCCAGCAGCTTTAGCGGGGTTAACTACGAGCAGTACTTC
j_gene: TRBJ2-7
d_gene: TRBD2
v_gene: TRBV5-1
abundance: NA

CDR3aa: CASSLQRDRGYEQYF
CDR3nt: TGCGCCAGCAGCTTACAGCGGGACAGGGGCTACGAGCAGTACTTC
j_gene: TRBJ2-7
d_gene: TRBD1
v_gene: TRBV5-1
abundance: NA

CDR3aa: CASSLLGQQETQYF
CDR3nt: TGTGCCAGCAGTTTATTGGGACAGCAAGAGACCCAGTACTTC
j_gene: TRBJ2-5
d_gene: TRBD1
v_gene: TRBV27
abundance: NA

CDR3aa: CASSLSSYEQYF
CDR3nt: TGTGCCAGCAGCCTTAGCTCCTACGAGCAGTACTTC
j_gene: TRBJ2-7
d_gene: NA
v_gene: TRBV13
abundance: NA

CDR3aa: CASSSGTGGAGGYTF
CDR3nt: TGTGCCAGCAGTTCCGGGACAGGGGGCGCGGGTGGCTACACCTTC
j_gene: TRBJ1-2
d_gene: TRBD1
v_gene: TRBV27
abundance: NA

CDR3aa: CASSLNIGSTGELFF
CDR3nt: TGTGCCAGCAGCTTAAATATCGGGAGCACCGGGGAGCTGTTTTTT
j_gene: TRBJ2-2
d_gene: NA
v_gene: TRBV7-3
abundance: NA

CDR3aa: CASSYYPGTGAHEQFF
CDR3nt: TGTGCCAGCAGTTACTACCCCGGGACAGGGGCGCATGAGCAGTTCTTC
j_gene: TRBJ2-1
d_gene: TRBD1
v_gene: TRBV6-5
abundance: NA

CDR3aa: CASSEMILDAYGYTF
CDR3nt: TGTGCCAGCAGTGAAATGATACTGGATGCATATGGCTACACCTTC
j_gene: TRBJ1-2
d_gene: NA
v_gene: TRBV2
abundance: NA

CDR3aa: CASSTGSGLSPYEQYF
CDR3nt: TGTGCCAGCAGCACCGGCTCGGGCCTTTCCCCTTACGAGCAGTACTTC
j_gene: TRBJ2-7
d_gene: NA
v_gene: TRBV13
abundance: NA

CDR3aa: CASYLGNSYEQYF
CDR3nt: TGTGCCAGCTACCTGGGCAACTCCTACGAGCAGTACTTC
j_gene: TRBJ2-7
d_gene: NA
v_gene: TRBV5-6
abundance: NA

CDR3aa: CAISGGTETYEQYF
CDR3nt: TGTGCCATCAGTGGCGGGACAGAGACCTACGAGCAGTACTTC
j_gene: TRBJ2-7
d_gene: NA
v_gene: TRBV10-3
abundance: few

CDR3aa: CASSPDRVNTEAFF
CDR3nt: TGTGCCAGCAGCCCCGACAGGGTGAACACTGAAGCTTTCTTT
j_gene: TRBJ1-1
d_gene: TRBD1
v_gene: TRBV13
abundance: NA

CDR3aa: CASSPGVGELFF
CDR3nt: TGTGCCAGCAGCCCCGGTGTCGGGGAGCTGTTTTTT
j_gene: TRBJ2-2
d_gene: NA
v_gene: TRBV27
abundance: NA

CDR3aa: CASSLLREDYEQYF
CDR3nt: TGTGCCAGCAGTTTATTGCGGGAGGACTACGAGCAGTACTTC
j_gene: TRBJ2-7
d_gene: TRBD2
v_gene: TRBV27
abundance: NA

CDR3aa: CASSLGWDSSYEQYF
CDR3nt: TGTGCCAGCAGCTTGGGGTGGGACAGCTCCTACGAGCAGTACTTC
j_gene: TRBJ2-7
d_gene: TRBD1
v_gene: TRBV5-4
abundance: NA

CDR3aa: CASSSGTGKDTQYF
CDR3nt: TGTGCCAGCAGCTCCGGGACAGGGAAAGATACGCAGTATTTT
j_gene: TRBJ2-3
d_gene: TRBD1
v_gene: TRBV13
abundance: NA

CDR3aa: CASSLGTGSSYEQYF
CDR3nt: TGCGCCAGCAGCTTGGGGACAGGGAGCAGCTACGAGCAGTACTTC
j_gene: TRBJ2-7
d_gene: TRBD1
v_gene: TRBV5-1
abundance: NA

CDR3aa: CASRLGGSYEQYF
CDR3nt: TGTGCCAGCAGGTTAGGGGGTTCTTACGAGCAGTACTTC
j_gene: TRBJ2-7
d_gene: NA
v_gene: TRBV27
abundance: NA

CDR3aa: CASSLGSPEAFF
CDR3nt: TGTGCCAGCAGCTTAGGCAGTCCTGAAGCTTTCTTT
j_gene: TRBJ1-1
d_gene: NA
v_gene: TRBV11-2
abundance: NA

CDR3aa: CASSPDRGGGNTIYF
CDR3nt: TGTGCCAGCAGCCCGGACAGGGGAGGCGGAAACACCATATATTTT
j_gene: TRBJ1-3
d_gene: TRBD1
v_gene: TRBV5-4
abundance: NA

CDR3aa: CASSFSDRTGEKLFF
CDR3nt: TGTGCCAGCAGCTTCAGCGACAGGACCGGGGAAAAACTGTTTTTT
j_gene: TRBJ1-4
d_gene: NA
v_gene: TRBV7-9
abundance: NA

CDR3aa: CASSWKADGYTF
CDR3nt: TGTGCCAGCAGTTGGAAGGCGGATGGCTACACCTTC
j_gene: TRBJ1-2
d_gene: NA
v_gene: TRBV7-9
abundance: NA

CDR3aa: CASSLVQGASEKLFF
CDR3nt: TGTGCCAGCAGCTTAGTACAGGGGGCTTCTGAAAAACTGTTTTTT
j_gene: TRBJ1-4
d_gene: TRBD1
v_gene: TRBV7-6
abundance: once

CDR3aa: CARRGLPPYEQYF
CDR3nt: TGTGCTAGAAGGGGACTCCCTCCCTACGAGCAGTACTTC
j_gene: TRBJ2-7
d_gene: NA
v_gene: TRBV6-4
abundance: NA